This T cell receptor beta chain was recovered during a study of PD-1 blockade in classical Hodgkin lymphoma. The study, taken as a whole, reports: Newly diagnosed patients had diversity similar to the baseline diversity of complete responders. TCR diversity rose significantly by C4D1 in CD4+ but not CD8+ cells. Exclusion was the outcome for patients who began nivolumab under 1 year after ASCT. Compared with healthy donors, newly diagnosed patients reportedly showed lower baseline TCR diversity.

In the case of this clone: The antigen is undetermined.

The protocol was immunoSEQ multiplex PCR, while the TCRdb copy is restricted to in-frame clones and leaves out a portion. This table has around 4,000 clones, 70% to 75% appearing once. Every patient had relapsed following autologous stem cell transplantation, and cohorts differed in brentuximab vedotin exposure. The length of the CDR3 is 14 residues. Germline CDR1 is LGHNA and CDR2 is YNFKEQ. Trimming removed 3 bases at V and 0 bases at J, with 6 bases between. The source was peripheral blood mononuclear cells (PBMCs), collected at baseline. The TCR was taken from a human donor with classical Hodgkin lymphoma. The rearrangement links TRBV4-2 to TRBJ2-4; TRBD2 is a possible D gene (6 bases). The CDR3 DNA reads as TGTGCCAGCAGCCAGGAGGGAGCCAAAAACATTCAGTACTTC. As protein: CASSQEGAKNIQYF.